This TCR beta chain was recorded in a study of blood T cells in healthy people across ages. Primers used in a second PCR of about 7 to 12 cycles were a sample-barcoded 5' primer and a J-beta primer mix. A single record per CDR3 protein comes from TCRdb applying MiXCR to the 5' RACE reads. The sample shows some 1,000,000 distinct CDR3 sequences, roughly a quarter of them seen only once. Germline V gene data show CDR1 as MNHEY and CDR2 as SMNVEV (reference sequence). V lost 3 bases, J lost 3 bases, and 1 base stayed unmatched. This CDR3 has 14 residues. The sample was also linked to a second study, of T cells of mothers and their children. Turning to that study: Three healthy Caucasian mothers, along with their six children, served as the donors.

This chain joins TRBV27 and TRBJ1-5; 8 bases map to TRBD1. This clonotype was sampled from a girl between 2 and 10 years old in good health. The specimen sequenced was blood. DNA of the CDR3: TGTGCCAGCAGTTTGACAGGGGACAATCAGCCCCAGCATTTT. It yields the protein CASSLTGDNQPQHF.